A single T cell receptor beta chain is shown here with its context. Antigen unknown. The V gene lost 5 bases and the J gene lost 2 bases, with 15 bases spanning the gap. Germline CDR1 is MNHNY and CDR2 is SVGAGI (reference sequence). The CDR3 totals 15 residues. The data were obtained in a study of a mutant IDH1 vaccine in newly diagnosed glioma. Overall study: Investigators started vaccination 4-6 weeks after radiotherapy alone, or with temozolomide cycles. Beforehand, treatment had been radiotherapy, temozolomide, or both; the majority received both. The study, taken as a whole, reports: No link was apparently found between pseudoprogression and changes in top peripheral T cell clonotypes.

As for time point: week 23, last vaccination. A single vaccine dose contained 300 ug of mutant IDH1 20-mer peptide, and topical imiquimod was used with it. Astrocytomas found in donors were new, WHO grade 3 or 4, IDH1-mutant and ATRX-lost. Profiling relied on immunoSEQ multiplex PCR, and the TCRdb table lists in-frame clones only, not all of them. The repertoire holds approximately 82,000 clones, with approximately 85% as singletons. The receptor was isolated from a man aged 25 to 40 with glioma. Some clones in this sample may be carry-over from other donors' samples. The chain uses TRBV6-6 and TRBJ2-5; D could derive from TRBD1 or TRBD2 (6 bases each). Sequencing was performed on PBMCs, taken from a glioma patient whose treatment included an IDH1 peptide vaccine. CDR3 nucleotides: TGTGCCAGCAGTGCAGCTTGGGGGGCACAAGAGACCCAGTACTTC. Protein sequence: CASSAAWGAQETQYF.